This passage covers 13 T cell receptor beta chains from one sample sequenced in a study of T cell changes during pregnancy in multiple sclerosis. TCRdb's table, derived via immunoSEQ multiplex PCR, lists solely in-frame clones and lacks some. The sample holds 90,000 or so clones; around 93% are singletons and the top ten take approximately 3.3%. The material sequenced was PBMCs, taken in the first trimester of pregnancy. The receptors here all came from a female donor in good health, serving as a control in a pregnancy study. Some clones in this sample may be carry-over from other donors' samples.

V gene TRBV5-6 combines with J gene TRBJ2-3; D remains ambiguous. V lost 0 bases to trimming and J lost 2 bases, with 10 bases between them. CDR3 length: 15 amino acids. The germline V gene has CDR1 SGHDT and CDR2 YYEEEE. CDR3 in DNA: TGTGCCAGCAGCTTGGTAGACTTTTCCACAGATACGCAGTATTTT. Protein: CASSLVDFSTDTQYF.

The chain links TRBV19 to TRBJ1-2; 10 bases match TRBD1. The CDR3 loop spans 18 amino acids. V lost 1 base and J lost 0; bases outside the gene matches: 8. Germline lookup yields CDR1 LNHDA and CDR2 SQIVND (reference sequence). This chain's CDR3 is CASSIGRDRGIANYGYTF. Here the CDR3 DNA reads TGTGCCAGTAGTATAGGCCGGGACAGGGGAATCGCTAACTATGGCTACACCTTC.

The chain recombines TRBV27 with TRBJ1-5, with D unclear. The CDR3 is made up of 15 amino acids. Germline lookup yields CDR1 MNHEY and CDR2 SMNVEV (reference sequence). Trimming cost V 5 bases and J 1 base, with 12 bases left between them. CDR3 protein: CASSKSSASNQPQHF. The DNA of the CDR3 is TGTGCCAGCAGTAAATCTTCAGCGAGCAATCAGCCCCAGCATTTT.

The CDR3 loop reads CASRPQGRTDTQYF. In nucleotides, the CDR3 is TGTGCCAGCAGACCACAGGGACGCACAGATACGCAGTATTTT. The J gene is TRBJ2-3, the V gene TRBV28; TRBD1 is a possible D gene (6 bases). This CDR3 is 14 amino acids long. Looked up from germline, CDR1 is MDHEN and CDR2 is SYDVKM. Trimming stripped 6 bases from V and 1 base from J, with 11 bases between.

The chain has TRBV11-1 and TRBJ1-1; 10 nucleotides agree with TRBD1. Germline CDR1 SGHAT, CDR2 FQDESV (reference sequence). The trim removed 3 bases at V and 4 bases at J, leaving 2 bases unmatched. The CDR3 has 14 residues. The CDR3 loop reads CASSLGQGSTEAFF. CDR3 sequence (DNA): TGTGCCAGCAGCTTGGGACAGGGGAGCACTGAAGCTTTCTTT. Filled out from reference TRBV11-1 and TRBJ1-1, the complete variable domain reads EAEVAQSPRYKITEKSQAVAFWCDPISGHATLYWYRQILGQGPELLVQFQDESVVDDSQLPKDRFSAERLKGVDSTLKIQPAELGDSAMYLCASSLGQGSTEAFFGQGTRLTVV.

This clone was detected only a few times. The gene calls are TRBV27 and TRBJ2-1; D unclear. The CDR3 runs 17 residues. Germline V gene data show CDR1 as MNHEY and CDR2 as SMNVEV (reference sequence). V shed 6 bases and J shed 0 bases, with 18 bases lying between them. CDR3 in DNA: TGTGCCAGCAGAAACCCCAGGCTCAACAGCTCCTACAATGAGCAGTTCTTC. This encodes CASRNPRLNSSYNEQFF.

The chain is built from TRBV7-7 and TRBJ2-3, with 7 bases matching TRBD1. Germline CDR1 reads SSHAT; CDR2 reads FNYEAQ (reference sequence). Trimming at V came to 5 bases and at J to 2 bases, leaving 22 bases not matched to a gene. This CDR3 comprises 20 residues. The CDR3 spells CASSIQGTEEANRDTDTQYF. The DNA of the CDR3 is TGTGCCAGCAGCATACAGGGGACGGAGGAGGCTAACCGGGACACAGATACGCAGTATTTT.

The chain combines TRBV6-5 with TRBJ2-1; TRBD1 agrees at 10 bases. Germline V gene lookup returns CDR1 MNHEY and CDR2 SVGAGI. The CDR3 is 14 residues long. J gave up 9 bases and V 0 bases, and 2 bases lay outside the gene matches. As DNA, the CDR3 is TGTGCCAGCAGTTACTCGGGGACAGGGGCTGAGCAGTTCTTC. This translates into CASSYSGTGAEQFF.

The J gene is TRBJ1-6, the V gene TRBV19; TRBD1 aligns across 7 bases. The V gene end was trimmed by 4 bases and the J gene end by 10 bases; junction bases not matched to a gene: 10. The CDR3 length is 15 residues. Germline V lookup: CDR1 LNHDA, CDR2 SQIVND (reference sequence). The CDR3 DNA reads TGTGCCAGTAGTAGGACCGATACAGGGGAGTCACCCCTCCACTTT. This translates into CASSRTDTGESPLHF.

This rearrangement joins TRBV27 to TRBJ2-5; D is possibly TRBD2 (6 bases). Between the trimmed V and J ends, which lost 4 bases and 5 bases, there was a span of 17 bases. Per germline, CDR1 MNHEY and CDR2 SMNVEV (reference sequence). The CDR3 has 15 residues. The CDR3 DNA sequence: TGTGCCAGCAGTTCCCTCCCGGGAGAAGTTGAGACCCAGTACTTC. The encoded protein is CASSSLPGEVETQYF.

The genes are TRBV7-9 and TRBJ2-7; D might be TRBD1 (5 bases). CDR3 length equals 15 residues. Deletions cut 1 base from V and 6 bases from J, with 16 bases between. From germline, CDR1 is SEHNR and CDR2 FQNEAQ (reference sequence). The DNA for the CDR3 is TGTGCCAGCAGCTTAGATCGGACACCCTTCGGCGAGCAGTACTTC. Amino acids: CASSLDRTPFGEQYF.

This clone was seen a single time. The CDR3 DNA is TGCGCCAGCAGCCAGAACAGGGTCACTGAAGCTTTCTTT. This encodes CASSQNRVTEAFF. The gene calls are TRBV4-1 and TRBJ1-1, with D perhaps matching TRBD1 (6 bases). The CDR3 length is 13 residues. Trimming stripped 3 bases from V and 4 bases from J, with 9 bases between. CDR1 and CDR2 (germline): MGHRA, YSYEKL.

The chain recombines TRBV7-2 with TRBJ2-2, with 12 bases aligning to TRBD1. V dropped 5 bases and J dropped 5; count of bases not matched to a gene: 6. There are 16 residues in the CDR3. Germline CDR1 SGHTA, CDR2 FQGNSA. This CDR3 is CASSLPGQGATGELFF. CDR3 DNA: TGTGCCAGCAGCCTCCCGGGACAGGGGGCAACCGGGGAGCTGTTTTTT. The full variable domain, completed using reference TRBV7-2 and TRBJ2-2, is GAGVSQSPSNKVTEKGKDVELRCDPISGHTALYWYRQSLGQGLEFLIYFQGNSAPDKSGLPSDRFSAERTGGSVSTLTIQRTQQEDSAVYLCASSLPGQGATGELFFGEGSRLTVL.